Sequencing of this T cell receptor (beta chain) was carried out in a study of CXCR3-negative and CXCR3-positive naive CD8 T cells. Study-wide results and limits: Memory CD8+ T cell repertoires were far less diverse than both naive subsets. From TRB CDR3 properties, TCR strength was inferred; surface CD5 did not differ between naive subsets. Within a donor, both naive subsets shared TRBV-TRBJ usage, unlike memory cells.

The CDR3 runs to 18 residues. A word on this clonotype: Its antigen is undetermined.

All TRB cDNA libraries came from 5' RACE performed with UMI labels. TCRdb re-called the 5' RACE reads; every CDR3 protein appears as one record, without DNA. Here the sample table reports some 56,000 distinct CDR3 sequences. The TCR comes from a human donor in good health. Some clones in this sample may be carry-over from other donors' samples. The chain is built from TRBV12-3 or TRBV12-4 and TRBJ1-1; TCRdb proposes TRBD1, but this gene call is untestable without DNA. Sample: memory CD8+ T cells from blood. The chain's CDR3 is CASSPYHRVARENTEAFF.